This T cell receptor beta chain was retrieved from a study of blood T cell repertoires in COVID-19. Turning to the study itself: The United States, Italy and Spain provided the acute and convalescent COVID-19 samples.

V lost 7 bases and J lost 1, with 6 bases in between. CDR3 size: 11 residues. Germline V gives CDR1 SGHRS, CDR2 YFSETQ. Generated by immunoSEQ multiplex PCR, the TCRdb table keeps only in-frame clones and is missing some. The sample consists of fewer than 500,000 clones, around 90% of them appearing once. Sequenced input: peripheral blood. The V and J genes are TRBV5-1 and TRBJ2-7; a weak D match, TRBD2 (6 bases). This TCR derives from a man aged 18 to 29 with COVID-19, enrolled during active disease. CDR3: CASAGSYEQYF. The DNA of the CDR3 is TGCGCCAGCGCGGGATCCTACGAGCAGTACTTC.